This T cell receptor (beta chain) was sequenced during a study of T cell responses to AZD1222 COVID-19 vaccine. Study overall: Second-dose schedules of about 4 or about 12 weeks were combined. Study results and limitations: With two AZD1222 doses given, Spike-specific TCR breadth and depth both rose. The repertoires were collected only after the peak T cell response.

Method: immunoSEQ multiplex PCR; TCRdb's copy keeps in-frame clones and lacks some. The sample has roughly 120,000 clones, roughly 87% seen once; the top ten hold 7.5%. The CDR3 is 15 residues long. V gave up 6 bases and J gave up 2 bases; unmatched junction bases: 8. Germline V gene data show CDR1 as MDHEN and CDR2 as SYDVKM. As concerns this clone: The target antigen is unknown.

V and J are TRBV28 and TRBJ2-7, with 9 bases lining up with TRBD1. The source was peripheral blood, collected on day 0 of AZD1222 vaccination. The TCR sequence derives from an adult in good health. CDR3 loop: CASRTPGQGPYEQYF. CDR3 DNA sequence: TGTGCCAGCAGGACTCCGGGACAGGGACCCTACGAGCAGTACTTC.